These 24 T cell receptor beta chains originate from one sample sequenced in a study of cytomegalovirus exposure and HLA in healthy donors. 13 Jbeta primers and 60 Vbeta primers were used for the PCR. Method: immunoSEQ multiplex PCR; TCRdb's copy keeps in-frame clones and lacks some. The table shows about 130,000 clones, with 8.5% occurring only once. The specimen sequenced was PBMCs. These receptors were taken from a man aged 40-55 years in good health and CMV-seronegative.

This clone was detected only a few times. The chain links TRBV7-9 to TRBJ1-1, with a weak D call TRBD1 (5 bases). Germline-derived CDR1 and CDR2 are SEHNR and FQNEAQ (reference sequence). The germline V and J ends were trimmed by 0 bases and 4 bases, with 9 bases remaining between them. CDR3 length equals 14 residues. As DNA, the CDR3 is TGTGCCAGCAGCTTAGCCGGGGGAAGCACTGAAGCTTTCTTT. Its translation is CASSLAGGSTEAFF.

This clone was picked up a small number of times. The chain recombines TRBV15 with TRBJ2-5, with 8 bases matching TRBD1. The CDR3 consists of 16 residues. Per the germline V gene, CDR1 is LNHNV and CDR2 is YYDKDF (reference sequence). V trimming: 3 bases; J trimming: 1 base; junction bases outside the gene matches: 7. The DNA for the CDR3 is TGTGCCACCAGCAGGGTACAGGGGGATCGCCAAGAGACCCAGTACTTC. Residues: CATSRVQGDRQETQYF.

The sample holds a few counts of this clone. The rearrangement joins TRBV19 to TRBJ1-4; a possible D gene is TRBD1 (5 bases). This CDR3 has 14 residues. Trimming took off 3 bases at V and 7 bases at J, with 12 bases between the two ends. Germline V gene data show CDR1 as LNHDA and CDR2 as SQIVND (reference sequence). The CDR3 DNA reads as TGTGCCAGTAGTATGGGACTAATGGTTGAAAAACTGTTTTTT. This translates into CASSMGLMVEKLFF.

The genes are TRBV11-3 and TRBJ2-3, with D maybe TRBD1 (6 bases). The germline V and J ends were trimmed by 5 bases and 4 bases, with 25 bases remaining between them. Germline V CDR1 and CDR2: SGHNT, YENEEA. This CDR3 spans 18 amino acids. This chain's CDR3 is CASSQATGTGGSADTQYF. The CDR3, as DNA: TGTGCCAGCAGCCAGGCAACAGGGACGGGTGGGTCTGCAGATACGCAGTATTTT. Together with reference TRBV11-3 and TRBJ2-3, the CDR3 gives the full variable domain: EAGVVQSPRYKIIEKKQPVAFWCNPISGHNTLYWYLQNLGQGPELLIRYENEEAVDDSQLPKDRFSAERLKGVDSTLKIQPAELGDSAVYLCASSQATGTGGSADTQYFGPGTRLTVL.

In this sample, this clone turned up a few times. The V call is TRBV9, the J call TRBJ2-3; D possibly corresponds to TRBD2 (5 bases). Trimming took off 1 base at V and 6 bases at J, with 21 bases between the two ends. Germline V gives CDR1 SGDLS, CDR2 YYNGEE. The CDR3 is made up of 17 amino acids. The CDR3 DNA reads as TGTGCCAGCAGCGTAAGGTCTTCCCCACCGGGATCGGATACGCAGTATTTT. Protein sequence: CASSVRSSPPGSDTQYF.

V gene TRBV6-5 combines with J gene TRBJ1-2; D is ambiguous. CDR1 and CDR2 from the germline V gene are MNHEY and SVGAGI. This CDR3 region has 15 residues. V lost 2 bases and J lost 0, with 10 bases in between. Here the CDR3 reads CASSYRGSSNYGYTF. CDR3 nucleotides: TGTGCCAGCAGTTACAGAGGCAGTTCTAACTATGGCTACACCTTC.

This clone has a handful of counts. This chain connects TRBV10-1 to TRBJ2-3; 14 bases align to TRBD2. The V and J ends lost 5 bases and 4 bases, in that order; junction bases with no gene match: 2. The germline CDR1 and CDR2 sequences are WNHNN and SYGVQD (reference sequence). The CDR3 runs 15 residues. The CDR3 is CASSRTSGGPDTQYF. In DNA, the CDR3 is TGCGCCAGCAGTAGGACTAGCGGGGGGCCAGATACGCAGTATTTT.

CDR3 sequence: CASSLGGGMNTEAFF. DNA of the CDR3: TGTGCCAGCAGCTTAGGAGGGGGCATGAACACTGAAGCTTTCTTT. The rearrangement joins TRBV7-2 to TRBJ1-1; 7 bases fit TRBD1. Germline V lookup: CDR1 SGHTA, CDR2 FQGNSA. The CDR3 contains 15 residues. V trimming: 1 base; J trimming: 0 bases; junction bases outside the gene matches: 2.

V usage is TRBV12-5 and J usage is TRBJ2-2; D ambiguous. Trimming stripped 6 bases from V and 8 bases from J, with 10 bases between. Germline V gives CDR1 LGHNT, CDR2 FRNRAP. The CDR3 length is 12 residues. The CDR3 DNA reads as TGTGCTAGTGGCCCTCAGGCTGGGGAGCTGTTTTTT. It yields the protein CASGPQAGELFF.

This chain's CDR3 is CSASPSGEAFF. CDR3 coding DNA: TGCAGTGCTAGCCCTTCAGGGGAAGCTTTCTTT. The chain combines TRBV20-1 with TRBJ1-1; D possibly corresponds to TRBD1 (5 bases). Trimming stripped 3 bases from V and 8 bases from J, with 10 bases between. CDR1 is DFQATT and CDR2 is SNEGSKA in the germline V gene (reference sequence). This CDR3 contains 11 residues.

This clone has a handful of counts. The V gene is TRBV4-1, the J gene TRBJ2-3, with D maybe TRBD2 (5 bases). This CDR3 contains 13 residues. Germline CDR1 MGHRA, CDR2 YSYEKL. Trimming removed 4 bases from V and 5 bases from J, with 10 bases in between. CDR3 DNA sequence: TGCGCCAGCAGCCCGAGGGATGTAGATACGCAGTATTTT. This codes for CASSPRDVDTQYF.

This rearrangement joins TRBV7-7 to TRBJ2-1; 8 bases match TRBD1. CDR1 and CDR2 from the germline V gene are SSHAT and FNYEAQ (reference sequence). The CDR3 has 15 residues. V dropped 6 bases and J dropped 3; count of bases not matched to a gene: 7. CDR3 sequence: CASSSGQGRYNEQFF. In nucleotides, the CDR3 is TGTGCCAGCAGTTCCGGACAGGGACGCTACAATGAGCAGTTCTTC.

In this sample, this clone turned up a few times. The chain links TRBV13 to TRBJ2-4; TRBD2 aligns across 7 bases. The CDR3 spans 16 residues. Germline CDR1 is PRHDT and CDR2 is FYEKMQ (reference sequence). V dropped 4 bases and J dropped 7; count of bases not matched to a gene: 13. The DNA for the CDR3 is TGTGCCAGCAGCTCCCGAAATGGGGGGGGAGAGAACATTCAGTACTTC. It specifies CASSSRNGGGENIQYF.

The CDR3 DNA follows: TGCGCCAGCAGCCATCCCAAGAACACTGAAGCTTTCTTT. Protein sequence: CASSHPKNTEAFF. The chain joins TRBV4-1 to TRBJ1-1; no reliable D call. Germline V CDR1 and CDR2: MGHRA, YSYEKL. Trimming pared 3 bases from V and 1 base from J, leaving 6 bases between. There are 13 residues in the CDR3.

This clone has only a few counts. In nucleotides, the CDR3 is TGTGCCAGCAGCTTAGATCGGAGGCAGTCCGGGGAGCTGTTTTTT. Amino acid sequence: CASSLDRRQSGELFF. This chain connects TRBV11-2 to TRBJ2-2; TRBD2 is a possible D gene (5 bases). V shed 0 bases and J shed 6 bases, with 11 bases lying between them. Germline V gene lookup returns CDR1 SGHAT and CDR2 FQNNGV. This CDR3 contains 15 residues.

The V call is TRBV4-3, the J call TRBJ2-7, with D possibly being TRBD1 (6 bases). Germline values: CDR1 LGHNA, CDR2 YSLEER. V dropped 4 bases and J dropped 3 bases, with 19 bases sitting between them. This CDR3 spans 16 amino acids. Here the CDR3 reads CASSRSQGSSHYEQYF. CDR3 DNA: TGCGCCAGCAGCCGGTCACAGGGAAGTAGTCACTACGAGCAGTACTTC.

This clone was detected a few times. The sample carries other DNA sequences with the same CDR3. The genes are TRBV7-2 and TRBJ2-7; D ambiguous. V lost 5 bases to trimming and J lost 4 bases, with 6 bases between them. CDR1 and CDR2 (germline): SGHTA, FQGNSA. The CDR3 has 11 amino acids. The CDR3 DNA sequence: TGTGCCAGCAGCAACAATTACGAGCAGTACTTC. Protein product: CASSNNYEQYF.

This clone came up a few times. The J gene is TRBJ2-5, the V gene TRBV12-5, with 10 bases aligning to TRBD2. Trimming cost V 1 base and J 5 bases; bases outside gene matches: 4. Germline V gene lookup returns CDR1 LGHNT and CDR2 FRNRAP. CDR3 length: 15 amino acids. The CDR3 DNA sequence: TGTGCTAGTGGTTTGGGGGCTAGCGGGGGTGAGACCCAGTACTTC. This translates into CASGLGASGGETQYF.

The chain recombines TRBV4-3 with TRBJ1-5; no clear D gene. Trimming cost V 0 bases and J 5 bases, with 11 bases left between them. This CDR3 has 15 amino acids. Germline V gene lookup returns CDR1 LGHNA and CDR2 YSLEER. CDR3 protein: CASSQEARDYQPQHF. CDR3 bases: TGCGCCAGCAGCCAAGAGGCCCGCGACTATCAGCCCCAGCATTTT.

The V and J genes are TRBV11-1 and TRBJ1-1; perhaps TRBD1 as D (5 bases). The CDR3 loop spans 13 amino acids. V was shortened by 5 bases and J by 3 bases, with 10 bases between the two germline ends. The germline V gene encodes CDR1 SGHAT and CDR2 FQDESV (reference sequence). This chain's CDR3 is CASSPAGDTEAFF. In nucleotides, the CDR3 is TGTGCCAGCAGCCCAGCGGGGGACACTGAAGCTTTCTTT.

This chain connects TRBV7-6 to TRBJ2-2, with D possibly being TRBD1 (6 bases). CDR1 is SGHVS, CDR2 FNYEAQ, per germline. Trimming shortened V by 3 bases and J by 6 bases, and 8 bases separated the two germline ends. The CDR3 runs to 13 residues. CDR3 DNA: TGTGCCAGCAGCTTCACAGGGCCCGGGGAGCTGTTTTTT. Translated, it gives CASSFTGPGELFF.

The CDR3 DNA reads TGTGCCTGGAGTCATAACGGCATTCAGTACTTC. Encoded protein: CAWSHNGIQYF. V is TRBV30 and J is TRBJ2-4, with D unclear. The germline V gene has CDR1 GTSNPN and CDR2 SVGIG (reference sequence). The length of the CDR3 is 11 residues. V was clipped by 2 bases and J by 9 bases, with 8 bases between them. The full variable domain, its missing parts supplied by reference TRBV30 and TRBJ2-4, is SQTIHQWPATLVQPVGSPLSLECTVEGTSNPNLYWYRQAAGRGLQLLFYSVGIGQISSEVPQNLSASRPQDRQFILSSKKLLLSDSGFYLCAWSHNGIQYFGAGTRLSVL.

A few counts support this clone. V usage is TRBV7-6 and J usage is TRBJ1-1; D is unresolved. CDR3 length equals 14 residues. Germline V lookup: CDR1 SGHVS, CDR2 FNYEAQ. Trimming stripped 10 bases from V and 0 bases from J, with 15 bases between. The CDR3 coding sequence is TGTGCCATCCGACCCGGGATTCTGAACACTGAAGCTTTCTTT. Protein sequence: CAIRPGILNTEAFF.

In its sample, this clone was seen a few times. J is TRBJ2-3 and V is TRBV27; D is ambiguous. V was clipped by 0 bases and J by 2 bases, with 12 bases between them. In germline, CDR1 is MNHEY, CDR2 SMNVEV (reference sequence). This CDR3 contains 16 residues. The CDR3 spells CASSLSFSYSTDTQYF. In DNA, the CDR3 is TGTGCCAGCAGTTTATCGTTTAGCTACTCCACAGATACGCAGTATTTT.